The rows below give T cell receptor beta chains drawn from one sample of a study of vaccination effects on CD4 cells after COVID-19. No antigens are known for them. Only in-frame clones appear in the TCRdb table, and some are missing; sequencing was by immunoSEQ multiplex PCR. This sample has about 28,000 clones, with 65% found just once. The source was CD4+ T cells from PBMCs cultured without peptide, collected before COVID-19 vaccination. These receptor sequences come from a human donor who received a COVID-19 vaccine. Each CDR3 is given with its conserved first and last residue. Clone size is stated in some rows and not others, as once, few, many or a class when expanded.

V gene: TRBV2; clone size: .; J gene: TRBJ2-3; CDR3 protein: CASSEEGPQYF
V gene: TRBV2; clone size: .; J gene: TRBJ2-2; CDR3 protein: CASSEEQGYGELFF
V gene: TRBV7-2; clone size: .; J gene: TRBJ2-2; CDR3 protein: CARGQSVNTGELFF
V gene: TRBV18; clone size: .; J gene: TRBJ1-4; CDR3 protein: CASSPPGDKLFF
V gene: TRBV3-1/TRBV3-2; clone size: few; J gene: TRBJ1-1; CDR3 protein: CASSQDHREAFF
V gene: TRBV5-6; clone size: .; J gene: TRBJ1-4; CDR3 protein: CASSLAGHAANEKLFF
V gene: TRBV2; clone size: once; J gene: TRBJ2-7; CDR3 protein: CASSEALPWAPDSSYEQYF
V gene: TRBV30; clone size: .; J gene: TRBJ1-3; CDR3 protein: CAWRRGTAAGNTIYF
V gene: TRBV6-5; clone size: few; J gene: TRBJ1-2; CDR3 protein: CASSYRGQVGYGYTF
V gene: TRBV18; clone size: .; J gene: TRBJ2-1; CDR3 protein: CASSVSARVGEQFF
V gene: TRBV19; clone size: .; J gene: TRBJ2-1; CDR3 protein: CASSTGLAGALEQFF
V gene: TRBV19; clone size: .; J gene: TRBJ1-5; CDR3 protein: CASSIPIPQGGAQPQHF
V gene: TRBV4-1; clone size: few; J gene: TRBJ1-2; CDR3 protein: CASSHGYRQGGYTF
V gene: TRBV18; clone size: .; J gene: TRBJ1-3; CDR3 protein: CASSPGFTEGNTIYF
V gene: TRBV5-3; clone size: .; J gene: TRBJ2-7; CDR3 protein: CADTQRDRLCHEQYF
V gene: TRBV5-5; clone size: .; J gene: TRBJ1-1; CDR3 protein: CASSLGDRGLLFGSPEAFF
V gene: TRBV6-5; clone size: .; J gene: TRBJ1-5; CDR3 protein: CASRPQGVSYQPQHF
V gene: TRBV30; clone size: .; J gene: TRBJ1-2; CDR3 protein: CAWDGGVKNYGYTF
V gene: TRBV7-6; clone size: once; J gene: TRBJ2-2; CDR3 protein: CASSPLTESRTGELFF
V gene: TRBV19; clone size: few; J gene: TRBJ1-5; CDR3 protein: CASRQGVGNQPQHF
V gene: TRBV5-1; clone size: few; J gene: TRBJ2-7; CDR3 protein: CASSSGTGFSEQYF
V gene: TRBV11-2; clone size: .; J gene: TRBJ2-2; CDR3 protein: CASSLTRQGEVKLFF
V gene: TRBV6-2/TRBV6-3; clone size: .; J gene: TRBJ1-3; CDR3 protein: CASSYSRTVRGNTIYF
V gene: TRBV2; clone size: few; J gene: TRBJ1-1; CDR3 protein: CASRKQGMNTEAFF
V gene: TRBV19; clone size: medium-sized; J gene: TRBJ2-2; CDR3 protein: CASSIPAWENTGELFF
V gene: TRBV6-2/TRBV6-3; clone size: .; J gene: TRBJ2-5; CDR3 protein: CASSSTSVPQETQYF
V gene: TRBV5-4; clone size: .; J gene: TRBJ2-5; CDR3 protein: CASSLGGLAGQETQYF
V gene: TRBV7-2; clone size: .; J gene: TRBJ2-7; CDR3 protein: CASSVHYEQYF
V gene: TRBV13; clone size: .; J gene: TRBJ1-3; CDR3 protein: CASSFGQGVISGNTIYF
V gene: TRBV5-1; clone size: .; J gene: TRBJ1-2; CDR3 protein: CASSFKTGAEGYTF
V gene: TRBV6-1; clone size: .; J gene: TRBJ2-7; CDR3 protein: CASSEVGEDEQYF
V gene: TRBV3-1/TRBV3-2; clone size: .; J gene: TRBJ1-2; CDR3 protein: CASSRDYGYTF
V gene: TRBV27; clone size: .; J gene: TRBJ2-1; CDR3 protein: CASSPPTGYNEQFF
V gene: TRBV6-5; clone size: .; J gene: TRBJ2-6; CDR3 protein: CASSYHINDRANVLTF
V gene: TRBV7-9; clone size: .; J gene: TRBJ2-7; CDR3 protein: CASTLAGGTYEQYF
V gene: TRBV20-1; clone size: .; J gene: TRBJ2-5; CDR3 protein: CSASQSSRETQYF
V gene: TRBV5-1; clone size: .; J gene: TRBJ1-2; CDR3 protein: CASAVQGAYGYTF
V gene: TRBV6-1; clone size: .; J gene: TRBJ2-1; CDR3 protein: CASSEDVGRQFF
V gene: TRBV10-3; clone size: .; J gene: TRBJ1-2; CDR3 protein: CAIGEVTNYGYTF
V gene: TRBV9; clone size: .; J gene: TRBJ2-1; CDR3 protein: CASSPKGRDPYNEQFF